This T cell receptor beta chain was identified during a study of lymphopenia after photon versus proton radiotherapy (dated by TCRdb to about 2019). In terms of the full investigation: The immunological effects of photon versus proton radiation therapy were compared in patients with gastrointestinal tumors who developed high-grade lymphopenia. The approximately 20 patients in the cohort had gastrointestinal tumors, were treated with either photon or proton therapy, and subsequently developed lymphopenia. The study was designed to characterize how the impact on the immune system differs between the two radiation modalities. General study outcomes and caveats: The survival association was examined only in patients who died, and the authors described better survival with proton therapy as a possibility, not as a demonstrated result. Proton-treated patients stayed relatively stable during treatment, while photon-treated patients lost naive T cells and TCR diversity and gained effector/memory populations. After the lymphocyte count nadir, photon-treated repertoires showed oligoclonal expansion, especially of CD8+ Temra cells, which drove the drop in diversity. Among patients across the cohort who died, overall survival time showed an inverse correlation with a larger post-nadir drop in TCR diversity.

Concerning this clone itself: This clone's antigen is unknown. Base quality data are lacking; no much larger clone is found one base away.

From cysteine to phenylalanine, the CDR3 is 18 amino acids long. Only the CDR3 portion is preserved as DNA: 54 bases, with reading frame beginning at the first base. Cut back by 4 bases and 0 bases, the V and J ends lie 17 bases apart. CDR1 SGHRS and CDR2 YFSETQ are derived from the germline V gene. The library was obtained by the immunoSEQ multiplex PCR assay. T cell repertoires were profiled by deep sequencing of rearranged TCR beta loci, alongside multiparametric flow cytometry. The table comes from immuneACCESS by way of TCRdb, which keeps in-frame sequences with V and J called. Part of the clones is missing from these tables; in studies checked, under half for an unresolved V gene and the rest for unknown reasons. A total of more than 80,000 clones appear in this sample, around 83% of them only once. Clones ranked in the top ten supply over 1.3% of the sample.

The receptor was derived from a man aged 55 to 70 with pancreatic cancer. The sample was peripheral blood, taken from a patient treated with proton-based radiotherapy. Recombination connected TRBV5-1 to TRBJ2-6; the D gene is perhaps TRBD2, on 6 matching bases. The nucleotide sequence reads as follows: TGCGCCAGCAGCCAACTCCCGGTCGGGAGCTCTGGGGCCAACGTCCTGACTTTC. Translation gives CASSQLPVGSSGANVLTF.